This T cell receptor beta chain was identified in a study of T cells in severe cutaneous drug reactions (dated by TCRdb to the late 2010s). Concerning the study at large: Recruitment took place between about 2010 and 2019, drawing patients from Taiwan, Thailand and a European registry network. Single-cell sequencing, quantitative PCR validation, functional assays and transgenic mouse experiments were combined with bulk TCR sequencing. Enrollment was limited to patients whose SJS/TEN or DRESS diagnosis was probable or definite according to RegiSCAR criteria. Libraries were prepared using iRepertoire multiplex PCR, and a comparison was cited by the authors in which similar capture of abundant clonotypes was shown across iRepertoire and 5' RACE methods with or without UMI. The culprit drug was assigned using the Naranjo algorithm and the ALDEN drug causality algorithm. Biological samples, such as blister fluids/cells and PBMC, were collected from patients during the acute or recovery stage. The investigation overall reported the following: According to the authors, further study is still needed to determine whether the public TCR generalizes to SJS/TEN caused by other drugs. A strong increase in TRBV12-4 usage was observed in CBZ-SJS/TEN patients, with averages of around 32% in blister cells and around 5% in PBMC. Although undetectable or scarce in tolerant-control and healthy-donor PBMC, a public TCRbeta CDR3 was found in all seven CBZ-SJS/TEN blister samples, at a mean of roughly 13%.

CDR1 and CDR2, looked up from the germline V gene, are SQVTM and ANQGSEA. The CDR3 runs 14 amino acids, cysteine and phenylalanine included. The entry carries no DNA sequence. Sequencing was performed on donors who were patients with carbamazepine-induced Stevens-Johnson syndrome or toxic epidermal necrolysis (CBZ-SJS/TEN). The peripheral blood repertoires were obtained from CBZ-SJS/TEN patients of Han Chinese origin (roughly 5) and European origin (roughly 6). Patients with drug-induced severe cutaneous adverse reactions had T cell receptor repertoires profiled by next-generation sequencing to look for drug-specific clonotypes. RNA was isolated from either blister cells of skin lesions or peripheral blood mononuclear cells. For both bulk and single-cell sequencing, libraries were prepared with the iRepertoire multiplex PCR system using TCR subtype-specific primers. Multiplex PCR with primers targeting V, D and J gene regions was used to generate bulk TCR beta libraries. Each sample contributed roughly 90-500 ng of RNA as input for preparing the bulk TCR library. Bulk TCR beta amplicons were sequenced on an Illumina MiSeq. The source study handled its data this way. Sample misassignments and low-quality sequencing reads were removed through quality control steps. The CDR3 was defined as the amino acids lying between the Y[YFLI]C motif of the V gene and the [FW]GXGT motif of the J segment. CDR3 clonotypes and TRBV and TRBJ gene assignments were based on the IMGT database. For each sample, TRBV expression was normalized against the mean for the same gene in PBMC from 44 healthy donors. The reads went through TCRdb reprocessing, and each CDR3 protein sequence gets one entry with no DNA. The V and J calls were determined by TCRdb, not by the authors. The table for this sample records 2,200 or so distinct CDR3 sequences. Around 19% of the sample lies in the top ten.

About this clonotype itself: Its antigen is unknown.

The sequenced material came from PBMCs. This sequence was found in a human donor with Stevens-Johnson syndrome, a severe cutaneous drug reaction. The V and J genes are TRBV29-1 and TRBJ1-1; TCRdb picks TRBD1, but there is no DNA to check that call. The CDR3 protein is CSVGLGQGSAEAFF.